These 23 T cell receptor beta chains share one sample of origin, sequenced in a study of T cell responses to AZD1222 COVID-19 vaccine. The method was immunoSEQ multiplex PCR; TCRdb's version includes in-frame clones alone and lacks a portion of them. The sample shows roughly 190,000 clones, around 92% of them seen only once. Sequenced here: peripheral blood, sampled on day 0 of AZD1222 vaccination. The receptor set was obtained from an adult in good health.

On this clone itself: Relative to the germline gene, one junction end is altered; a read error may explain this. The rearrangement links TRBV4-3 to TRBJ2-2, with D unclear. The CDR3 extends over 13 amino acids. The germline gives CDR1 LGHNA, CDR2 YSLEER. This CDR3 is CASSQGWRGELFF. CDR3 sequence (DNA): TGCGCCAGCAGTCAAGGTTGGAGAGGGGAGCTGTTTTTT.

The chain combines TRBV29-1 with TRBJ2-1; 8 bases map to TRBD1. Germline trimming cut 7 bases from V and 6 bases from J; bases unmatched to any gene: 11. Germline V gene data show CDR1 as SQVTM and CDR2 as ANQGSEA. CDR3 length: 14 amino acids. In nucleotides, the CDR3 is TGCAGCGCCCCCGGACAGGGACGGCTCAATGAGCAGTTCTTC. Encoded protein: CSAPGQGRLNEQFF.

This clone was recorded only once. The V and J genes are TRBV15 and TRBJ1-1; no reliable D call. Per germline, CDR1 LNHNV and CDR2 YYDKDF (reference sequence). V shed 3 bases and J shed 8 bases, with 10 bases lying between them. CDR3 length: 12 amino acids. The CDR3 DNA reads TGTGCCACCAGCAGTATCTCTGCGGAAGCTTTCTTT. This encodes CATSSISAEAFF.

CDR3 bases: TGTGCCAGTAGGGAGCGGGTTCCGGGGGCCCAGTACTTC. Translation gives CASRERVPGAQYF. J is TRBJ2-5 and V is TRBV19; tentatively, D is TRBD2 (6 bases). The CDR3 loop spans 13 amino acids. V lost 6 bases to trimming and J lost 9 bases, with 17 bases between them. Germline CDR1 LNHDA, CDR2 SQIVND (reference sequence).

The chain recombines TRBV27 with TRBJ1-4; D gene unclear. The CDR3 covers 15 residues. Trimming left V 2 bases short and J 3 bases short, with 10 bases between. Germline values: CDR1 MNHEY, CDR2 SMNVEV (reference sequence). In DNA, the CDR3 is TGTGCCAGCAGTTTAGCCCCACGGGCTAATGAAAAACTGTTTTTT. Translating it yields CASSLAPRANEKLFF.

The chain has TRBV6-2 or TRBV6-3 and TRBJ1-2; D uncertain. Per the germline V gene, CDR1 is MNHEY and CDR2 is SVGEGT. The V and J ends lost 4 bases and 2 bases respectively, with 5 bases between them. This CDR3 spans 12 amino acids. The CDR3 here is CASSFVNYGYTF. CDR3 nucleotides: TGTGCCAGCAGTTTCGTAAACTATGGCTACACCTTC.

V is TRBV6-5 and J is TRBJ1-5; no firm D call. Germline-derived CDR1 and CDR2 are MNHEY and SVGAGI. The CDR3 is 16 amino acids. V was shortened by 0 bases and J by 2 bases, with 11 bases between the two germline ends. CDR3 in amino acids: CASSYSSGGGNQPQHF. DNA of the CDR3: TGTGCCAGCAGTTACTCCTCAGGAGGAGGCAATCAGCCCCAGCATTTT.

This chain links TRBV5-4 with TRBJ1-6, with no clear D. Trimming shortened V by 5 bases and J by 0 bases, and 12 bases separated the two germline ends. Per germline, CDR1 SGHNT and CDR2 YYREEE (reference sequence). CDR3 length: 16 amino acids. CDR3 DNA sequence: TGTGCCAGCAGACTCGACGGGAGCTCCTATAATTCACCCCTCCACTTT. Translated, it gives CASRLDGSSYNSPLHF.

The V and J genes are TRBV6-5 and TRBJ1-2; weak D call: TRBD1 (5 bases). The CDR3 is made up of 15 amino acids. Germline assignment: CDR1 MNHEY and CDR2 SVGAGI. Trimming removed 6 bases from V and 3 bases from J, with 17 bases in between. The CDR3 spells CASSPNRGVHYGYTF. CDR3 DNA sequence: TGTGCCAGCAGCCCAAACCGAGGGGTACACTATGGCTACACCTTC.

J is TRBJ2-7 and V is TRBV28, with 7 nucleotides matching TRBD2. There are 15 residues in the CDR3. Per germline, CDR1 MDHEN and CDR2 SYDVKM. Germline trimming cut 3 bases from V and 5 bases from J; bases unmatched to any gene: 10. DNA of the CDR3: TGTGCCAGCAGTTTGGACCAGGGAGGGAGCCACGAGCAGTACTTC. The encoded protein is CASSLDQGGSHEQYF.

The V gene is TRBV6-5, the J gene TRBJ1-5, with a tentative D call TRBD1 (5 bases). This CDR3 comprises 13 residues. V lost 5 bases and J 6 bases, leaving 11 bases between the germline ends. The germline gives CDR1 MNHEY, CDR2 SVGAGI. The DNA for the CDR3 is TGTGCCAGCAGTATCAGGGAGGCTCAGCCCCAGCATTTT. Translation: CASSIREAQPQHF.

This clone was found once. Other DNA sequences from this sample encode an identical CDR3 as well. The DNA of the CDR3 is TGTGCCAGCAGTCCACGGAACACTGAAGCTTTCTTT. Its protein product is CASSPRNTEAFF. The chain joins TRBV12-3 or TRBV12-4 to TRBJ1-1; D is ambiguous. Trimming stripped 5 bases from V and 1 base from J, with 5 bases between. The CDR3 covers 12 residues.

The V gene is TRBV6-4, the J gene TRBJ1-6; tentatively, D is TRBD1 (5 bases). CDR1 MRHNA and CDR2 SNTAGT come from the germline V gene. The CDR3 loop spans 15 amino acids. The V end was cut by 3 bases, the J end by 8 bases, with 14 bases between. CDR3 loop: CASSESWGSDSPLHF. In DNA, the CDR3 is TGTGCCAGCAGTGAGTCTTGGGGGTCGGATTCACCCCTCCACTTT.

The CDR3 loop is CASRATGYEQYF. The DNA of the CDR3 is TGTGCCAGCAGGGCCACAGGTTACGAGCAGTACTTC. This chain links TRBV28 with TRBJ2-7; D might be TRBD1 (5 bases). This CDR3 region has 12 residues. V was cut by 6 bases and J by 4 bases, with 10 bases left in between. From germline, CDR1 is MDHEN and CDR2 SYDVKM.

This clone appeared once. J is TRBJ1-2 and V is TRBV7-2; possibly TRBD1 for D (5 bases). The V end lost 7 bases, the J end lost 5 bases, and 14 bases lay between the germline ends. The CDR3 sequence is 13 residues long. The germline gives CDR1 SGHTA, CDR2 FQGNSA. CDR3 nucleotide sequence: TGTGCCAGCACCCTAGGTGGGGGTTATGGCTACACCTTC. Amino acids: CASTLGGGYGYTF.

J is TRBJ2-4 and V is TRBV19; 7 bases map to TRBD1. This CDR3 is 16 amino acids long. Germline V gives CDR1 LNHDA, CDR2 SQIVND (reference sequence). Trimming removed 4 bases from V and 0 bases from J; junction bases left unmatched: 6. Written as DNA, the CDR3 is TGTGCCAGTAGTACACAGGGGAACCTAGCCAAAAACATTCAGTACTTC. Protein sequence: CASSTQGNLAKNIQYF.

J is TRBJ2-2 and V is TRBV6-5; no definite D call. The CDR3 runs 13 residues. Trimming took 7 bases from V and 3 from J, leaving 9 bases between them. From germline, CDR1 is MNHEY and CDR2 SVGAGI. The CDR3 protein is CASKRDDTGELFF. The CDR3 coding sequence is TGTGCCAGCAAAAGGGATGACACCGGGGAGCTGTTTTTT.

This chain joins TRBV24-1 and TRBJ1-2, with D tentatively TRBD1 (5 bases). The CDR3 contains 17 residues. V was clipped by 3 bases and J by 9 bases, with 25 bases between them. The germline gives CDR1 KGHDR, CDR2 SFDVKD. As DNA, the CDR3 is TGTGCCACCAGTGATCCGACTCGCGGGGACGGGATTTTGAGCTACACCTTC. Translating it yields CATSDPTRGDGILSYTF.

This clone was found once. The V call is TRBV3-1 (or the pseudogene TRBV3-2), the J call TRBJ2-7; 13 nucleotides line up with TRBD2. The CDR3 sequence is 16 residues long. V was pared by 6 bases and J by 4 bases, with 9 bases of the junction left unmatched. Germline V gene data show CDR1 as LGHDT and CDR2 as YNNKEL (reference sequence). CDR3 loop: CASSTPLGLAGYEQYF. CDR3 nucleotides: TGTGCCAGCAGTACTCCCCTGGGACTAGCGGGGTACGAGCAGTACTTC.

This sequence joins TRBV9 and TRBJ1-1; D ambiguous. Germline-derived CDR1 and CDR2 are SGDLS and YYNGEE. Trimming stripped 3 bases from V and 5 bases from J, with 14 bases between. This CDR3 has 14 amino acids. CDR3 amino acids: CASSASDPRTEAFF. The CDR3 nucleotides read TGTGCCAGCAGCGCTTCCGACCCGAGGACTGAAGCTTTCTTT.

J is TRBJ2-3 and V is TRBV7-3; 10 bases match TRBD2. CDR1 is SGHTA and CDR2 is FQGTGA in the germline V gene. V gave up 3 bases and J gave up 6 bases; unmatched junction bases: 3. The CDR3 runs to 14 residues. The CDR3 coding sequence is TGTGCCAGCAGCTTGGGACTAGCGTTCGATACGCAGTATTTT. Translating it yields CASSLGLAFDTQYF.

The chain links TRBV5-1 to TRBJ1-1, with D unresolved. This CDR3 has 13 residues. Per germline, CDR1 SGHRS and CDR2 YFSETQ. Between the trimmed V and J ends, which lost 3 bases and 4 bases, there was a span of 10 bases. The CDR3 is CASSSREGTEAFF. CDR3 nucleotide sequence: TGCGCCAGCAGCTCCCGGGAGGGCACTGAAGCTTTCTTT.

This chain connects TRBV9 to TRBJ1-1; D remains ambiguous. The CDR3 has 12 residues. Germline V lookup: CDR1 SGDLS, CDR2 YYNGEE. Trimming cost V 3 bases and J 11 bases, with 14 bases left between them. CDR3 amino acids: CASSASGVEAFF. DNA for the CDR3: TGTGCCAGCAGCGCCTCTGGGGTGGAGGCTTTCTTT.